This T cell receptor beta chain was profiled in a study of regulatory T cells in long-lasting Graves disease. Study-wide findings and caveats: The analysis examined peripheral blood only and excluded thyroid tissue.

Time point denoted: newly diagnosed GD, antithyroid drugs for less than 3 months. TCR sequences were obtained from RNA taken from PBMCs. Researchers made TCR beta libraries by using iRepertoire HTBI primers and running Arm-PCR on CDR3 regions. TCRdb re-called the multiplex PCR reads with MiXCR, one entry per CDR3 protein. This table has approximately 480,000 distinct CDR3 sequences, around 15% appearing once. Of note for this clonotype: The antigen remains unidentified.

In germline, CDR1 is SGHDT, CDR2 YYEEEE. V shed 1 base, J shed 7 bases, and the junction held 10 bases outside the gene matches. The CDR3 extends over 15 amino acids. The same sample was also used in a study of T cells in Graves' hyperthyroidism and ophthalmopathy.

The chain has TRBV5-6 and TRBJ1-1, with 7 bases matching TRBD1. This clonotype was sampled from a man in his forties or fifties with Graves disease. Material: peripheral blood mononuclear cells (PBMCs), obtained at new diagnosis, from a patient treated with antithyroid drugs. CDR3 residues: CASSLNPQGYGEAFF. CDR3 DNA: TGTGCCAGCAGCTTGAATCCACAGGGGTACGGTGAAGCTTTCTTT.